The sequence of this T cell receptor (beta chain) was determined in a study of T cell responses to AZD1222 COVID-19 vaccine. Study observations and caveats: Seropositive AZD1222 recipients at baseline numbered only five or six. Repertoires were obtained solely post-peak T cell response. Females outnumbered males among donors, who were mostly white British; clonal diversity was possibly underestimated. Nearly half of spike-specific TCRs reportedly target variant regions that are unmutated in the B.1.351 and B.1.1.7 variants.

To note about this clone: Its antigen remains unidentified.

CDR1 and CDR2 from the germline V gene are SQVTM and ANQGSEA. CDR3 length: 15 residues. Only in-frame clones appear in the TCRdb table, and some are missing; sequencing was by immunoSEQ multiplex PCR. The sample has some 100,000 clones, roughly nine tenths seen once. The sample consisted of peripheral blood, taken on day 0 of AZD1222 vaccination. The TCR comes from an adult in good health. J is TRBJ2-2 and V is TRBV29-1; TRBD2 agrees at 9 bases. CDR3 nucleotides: TGCCGCGGGGGGGGGTTTGGTGCGAACACCGGGGAGCTGTTTTTT. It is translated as CRGGGFGANTGELFF.